This entry concerns a single T cell receptor (beta chain). Per germline, CDR1 SEHNR and CDR2 FQNEAQ (reference sequence). V dropped 4 bases and J dropped 2 bases, with 14 bases sitting between them. The CDR3 has 16 residues. This record comes from a study of cytomegalovirus exposure and HLA in healthy donors. Study context: One earlier analysis, a look at 180 million or so T cells, found 117 million unique TCR beta sequences.

PCR amplification relied on 60 Vbeta primers (plus 13 Jbeta primers). Produced via immunoSEQ multiplex PCR; TCRdb's table is partial and in-frame only. The sample lists 170,000 or so clones, 84% seen once, with 4% to 6% in the top ten. Sequenced material: PBMCs. The receptor was derived from a girl aged 10-17 years in good health and CMV-seropositive. This chain links TRBV7-9 with TRBJ2-2, with a tentative D call TRBD1 (6 bases). The CDR3 DNA reads as TGTGCCAGCAGCTCGGAGGACAGAAAAAACACCGGGGAGCTGTTTTTT. It specifies CASSSEDRKNTGELFF.